This T cell receptor (beta chain) appears in the sequencing data of a study of blood T cell repertoires in COVID-19. At the level of the study: The study drew acute and convalescent COVID-19 samples from the United States, Italy and Spain.

TCRdb keeps only in-frame clones here, not all; method: immunoSEQ multiplex PCR. This table has 110,000 to 150,000 clones, approximately 90% appearing once. Germline-derived CDR1 and CDR2 are LGHDT and YNNKEL (reference sequence). This CDR3 comprises 16 residues. V was cut by 0 bases and J by 2 bases, with 10 bases left in between. The clonotype was recovered from a man aged 60 to 75 with active or convalescent COVID-19. Sequenced material: peripheral blood. This chain links TRBV3-1 (or the pseudogene TRBV3-2) with TRBJ1-4, with a weak D call TRBD1 (5 bases). CDR3 loop: CASSQDVGATNEKLFF. The DNA of the CDR3 is TGTGCCAGCAGCCAAGATGTAGGGGCCACTAATGAAAAACTGTTTTTT.